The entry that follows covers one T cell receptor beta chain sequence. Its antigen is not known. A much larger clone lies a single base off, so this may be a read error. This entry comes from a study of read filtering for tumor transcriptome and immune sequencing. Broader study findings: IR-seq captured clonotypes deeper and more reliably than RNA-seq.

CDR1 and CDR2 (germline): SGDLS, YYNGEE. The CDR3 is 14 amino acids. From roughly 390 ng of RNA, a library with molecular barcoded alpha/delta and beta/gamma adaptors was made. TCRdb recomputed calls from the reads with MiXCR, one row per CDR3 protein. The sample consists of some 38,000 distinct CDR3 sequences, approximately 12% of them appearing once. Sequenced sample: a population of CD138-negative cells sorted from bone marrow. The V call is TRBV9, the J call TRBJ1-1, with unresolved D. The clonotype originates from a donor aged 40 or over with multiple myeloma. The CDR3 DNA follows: TGTGTCAGCAGCGTAGGTGGGAAGAACACTGAAGCTTTCTTT. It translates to CVSSVGGKNTEAFF.